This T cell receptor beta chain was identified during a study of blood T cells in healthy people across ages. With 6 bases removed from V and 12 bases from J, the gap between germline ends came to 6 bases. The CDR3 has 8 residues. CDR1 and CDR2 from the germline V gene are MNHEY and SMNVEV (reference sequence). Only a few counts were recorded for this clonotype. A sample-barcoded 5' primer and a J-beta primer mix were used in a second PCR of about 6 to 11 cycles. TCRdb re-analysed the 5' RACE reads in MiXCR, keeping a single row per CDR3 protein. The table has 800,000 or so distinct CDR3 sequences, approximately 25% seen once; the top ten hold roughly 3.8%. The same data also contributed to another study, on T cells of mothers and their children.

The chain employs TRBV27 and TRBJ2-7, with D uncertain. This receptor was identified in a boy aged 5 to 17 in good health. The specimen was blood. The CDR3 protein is CASSDLYF. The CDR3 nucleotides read TGTGCCAGCAGCGACTTGTACTTC.